This is a list of T cell receptor beta chains from one sample in a study of identical twins. Using its own MiXCR run on the 5' RACE reads, TCRdb lists one record per CDR3 protein. The data show 350,000 or so distinct CDR3 sequences, roughly 12% seen once. These same records also appear under a second study, on yellow fever vaccine responses in identical twins.

The sequenced material came from CD8+ T cells sorted from blood. The receptor set was obtained from a woman in her late teens or twenties in good health. The CDR3 runs from the conserved cysteine through the conserved F or W. The D gene is left open where the match is weak. Not all rows give a size; the values are once, few, many and, for expanded clones, a class.

d_call | j_call | clone_size | v_call | cdr3_aa | cdr3_nt
TRBD2 | TRBJ2-3 | many | TRBV20-1 | CSATGIVASGTPAVTDTQYF | TGCAGTGCTACAGGAATAGTGGCTAGCGGGACTCCAGCGGTCACAGATACGCAGTATTTT
TRBD1 | TRBJ2-6 | - | TRBV6-4 | CASSFLPGQGLSGANVLTF | TGTGCCAGCAGTTTCCTCCCGGGACAGGGTTTGTCTGGGGCCAACGTCCTGACTTTC
- | TRBJ2-7 | - | TRBV20-1 | CSANRDASYEQYF | TGCAGTGCTAACCGGGACGCATCCTACGAGCAGTACTTC
- | TRBJ1-1 | - | TRBV7-6 | CASSLGEIPQGRNLMNTEAFF | TGTGCCAGCAGCTTAGGAGAAATTCCACAGGGACGGAATCTCATGAACACTGAAGCTTTCTTT
TRBD1 | TRBJ2-2 | few | TRBV4-1 | CASSQVGQGVGELFF | TGCGCCAGCAGCCAAGTGGGACAGGGTGTCGGGGAGCTGTTTTTT
- | TRBJ2-7 | few | TRBV3-1 | CASSQDRYSSYEQYF | TGTGCCAGCAGCCAAGACAGGTATAGCTCCTACGAGCAGTACTTC
- | TRBJ2-1 | few | TRBV28 | CASSFRPDNEQFF | TGTGCCAGCAGTTTTCGACCGGACAATGAGCAGTTCTTC
- | TRBJ2-7 | - | TRBV20-1 | CSARDGTRYEQYF | TGCAGTGCTAGAGATGGGACACGCTACGAGCAGTACTTC
- | TRBJ2-5 | - | TRBV4-1 | CASSQRGETQYF | TGCGCCAGCAGCCAACGGGGGGAGACCCAGTACTTC
- | TRBJ2-1 | many | TRBV7-8 | CASTDSEGYNEQFF | TGTGCCAGCACCGATAGCGAAGGCTACAATGAGCAGTTCTTC
- | TRBJ1-1 | few | TRBV28 | CATQELTPEFLNTEAFF | TGTGCCACCCAGGAACTGACTCCCGAATTCCTGAACACTGAAGCTTTCTTT
- | TRBJ2-4 | many | TRBV13 | CASSPGGPVNIQYF | TGTGCCAGCAGCCCAGGGGGGCCGGTAAACATTCAGTACTTC
- | TRBJ2-7 | few | TRBV6-5 | CASSHGREWPYEQYF | TGTGCCAGCAGTCACGGGCGGGAATGGCCCTACGAGCAGTACTTC
- | TRBJ2-6 | - | TRBV18 | CASSRRVPGANVLTF | TGTGCCAGCTCACGCAGGGTTCCTGGGGCCAACGTCCTGACTTTC
- | TRBJ1-5 | - | TRBV4-1 | CASSRNTDQPQHF | TGCGCCAGCAGCCGAAACACGGATCAGCCCCAGCATTTT
TRBD2 | TRBJ2-7 | few | TRBV20-1 | CSARPPLAGVYEQYF | TGCAGTGCTAGGCCACCTCTAGCGGGAGTCTACGAGCAGTACTTC
- | TRBJ1-2 | few | TRBV6-1 | CASSARDLYYGYTF | TGTGCCAGCAGTGCCAGGGACCTTTACTATGGCTACACCTTC
- | TRBJ1-1 | few | TRBV27 | CASSLALGTNTEAFF | TGTGCCAGCAGTTTAGCCCTAGGTACGAACACTGAAGCTTTCTTT
TRBD2 | TRBJ2-1 | - | TRBV5-5 | CASSLTSGGAVEQFF | TGTGCCAGCAGCTTAACTAGCGGGGGGGCCGTTGAGCAGTTCTTC
- | TRBJ2-2 | - | TRBV28 | CASRFLANTGELFF | TGTGCCAGCAGATTCTTAGCGAACACCGGGGAGCTGTTTTTT
TRBD2 | TRBJ2-7 | - | TRBV19 | CASSMGLAPYEQYF | TGTGCCAGTAGTATGGGACTAGCGCCCTACGAGCAGTACTTC
- | TRBJ2-1 | few | TRBV7-3 | CASSPRGRWEKGEQFF | TGTGCCAGCAGCCCAAGGGGGAGGTGGGAGAAAGGTGAGCAGTTCTTC
TRBD2 | TRBJ2-2 | few | TRBV6-4 | CASSDSTSGGSGELFF | TGTGCCAGCAGTGACTCGACTAGCGGGGGATCCGGGGAGCTGTTTTTT
- | TRBJ1-4 | few | TRBV7-8 | CASSPHGGSNEKLFF | TGTGCCAGCAGCCCACACGGGGGGAGTAATGAAAAACTGTTTTTT
- | TRBJ1-5 | - | TRBV2 | CASSRFDVGNQPQHF | TGTGCCAGCAGTCGTTTTGACGTGGGCAATCAGCCCCAGCATTTT
TRBD2 | TRBJ2-1 | many | TRBV4-1 | CASSQGTSGNYNEQFF | TGCGCCAGCAGCCAAGGAACTAGCGGGAACTACAATGAGCAGTTCTTC